The clone carrying this T cell receptor (beta chain) appeared once. Here immunoSEQ multiplex PCR was the method, and the copy in TCRdb shows in-frame clones only, minus some. Among fewer than 60,000 clones listed, over 70% were seen once. These data originate in a study of OX40 agonist ivuxolimab in advanced cancers. There are 12 residues in the CDR3. Germline lookup yields CDR1 MDHEN and CDR2 SYDVKM. V shed 5 bases and J 7 bases; nucleotides not matched to a gene: 5. The chain employs TRBV28 and TRBJ2-7; the match to TRBD1 covers 7 bases. The receptor was derived from an adult with an advanced solid tumor such as melanoma, head and neck, liver or kidney cancer. The specimen was CD4+ or CD8+ T cells sorted from blood, collected in a trial of the OX40 agonist ivuxolimab. CDR3 sequence: CASSKGAREQYF. The CDR3 coding sequence is TGTGCCAGCAGTAAGGGGGCTAGAGAGCAGTACTTC.